This TCR beta chain was retrieved from a study of T cell clonality in common variable immunodeficiency. This clone appeared many times. The read stops 3 residues short of the end of the CDR3; the missing end is completed from the germline J gene. Germline trimming cut 2 bases from V and 2 bases from J; bases unmatched to any gene: 6. The CDR3 totals 16 residues. Looked up from germline, CDR1 is MNHNS and CDR2 is SASEGT. Clones were sequenced by immunoSEQ multiplex PCR, and TCRdb holds only the in-frame ones, with some missing. The sample contains under 45,000 clones, none of them singletons. The chain couples TRBV6-1 to TRBJ2-1; 7 bases match TRBD1. Material: peripheral blood mononuclear cells. The source is a person between 18 and 75 years old in good health. The sequenced CDR3 bases are TGTGCCAGCAGTGAACGAAAGGGGGCGGCCTACAATGAG. Translated: CASSERKGAAYNE. In full, the CDR3 is CASSERKGAAYNEQFF.